The clone carrying this TCR beta chain showed up just a few times. Antigen: not known. The PCR ran on 60 Vbeta and 13 Jbeta primers. Using immunoSEQ multiplex PCR, the repertoire was profiled, and TCRdb retains in-frame clones only, with some absent. The data contain about 99,000 clones, over 9% of them singletons. Healthy donors of bone marrow made up the group. This sample is part of a study of cytomegalovirus exposure and HLA in healthy donors. This CDR3 has 14 amino acids. CDR1 SGHTA and CDR2 FQGTGA come from the germline V gene. V was pared by 5 bases and J by 15 bases, with 9 bases of the junction left unmatched. Findings and caveats of the study: In a later analysis, an Asian-associated ancestry cluster reportedly showed fewer N-insertions than the approximately 610-donor mean.

The clonotype originates from a man aged 40-49 years in good health and CMV-seropositive. The source material was PBMCs. The rearrangement joins TRBV7-3 to TRBJ2-1, with 14 bases identical to TRBD2. The CDR3 region is CASSPRGTSGSVFF. The CDR3 DNA follows: TGTGCCAGCAGCCCAAGGGGGACTAGCGGGAGTGTGTTCTTC.